The clone carrying this T cell receptor beta chain was counted a few times. What it binds is not known. PCR was performed using 60 Vbeta and 13 Jbeta primers. Generated by immunoSEQ multiplex PCR, the TCRdb table keeps only in-frame clones and is missing some. The table lists about 150,000 clones, roughly 78% of them singletons. This sample was taken from a study of cytomegalovirus exposure and HLA in healthy donors. Study-wide findings and caveats: As a later analysis showed, a missense DCLRE1C variant was linked to trimming of TCR beta V- and J-genes. Earlier analysis found most TCR beta V segments productive about 90% or about 30% of the time. Further analysis, carried out later, found HLA-associated TCR beta chains more clonally expanded than equally common other chains.

CDR1 MNHNY and CDR2 SVGAGI come from the germline V gene (reference sequence). Trimming pared 8 bases from V and 9 bases from J, leaving 10 bases between. The CDR3 contains 11 residues. Material: PBMCs. The chain recombines TRBV6-6 with TRBJ1-4, with D hard to call. The sequence was collected from a woman aged 40 to 50 in good health and CMV-seronegative. Here the CDR3 reads CASFENKKLFF. DNA of the CDR3: TGTGCCAGCTTTGAGAATAAAAAACTGTTTTTT.